This TCR beta chain derives from a study of cytomegalovirus exposure and HLA in healthy donors. Study results and limitations: Earlier findings revealed that most TCR beta V segments proved productive either about 87% or about 30% of the time. Fewer than 20,000 TCR beta sequences were associated with HLA alleles at 0.05 false discovery rate in a later analysis.

A multiplex PCR was run with 60 Vbeta primers and 13 Jbeta primers. Method: immunoSEQ multiplex PCR; TCRdb's copy keeps in-frame clones and lacks some. The sample includes about 170,000 clones, around 76% of them seen just once. Germline loops: CDR1 GTSNPN, CDR2 SVGIG (reference sequence). There are 17 residues in the CDR3. V was shortened by 2 bases and J by 0 bases, with 14 bases between the two germline ends. Note on this clone: Its specificity is not known.

The chain carries TRBV30 and TRBJ2-6; unclear D gene. The receptor comes from a female donor in good health and CMV-seronegative. Sequencing used PBMCs. The CDR3 loop reads CAWSLQVLLSGANVLTF. DNA of the CDR3: TGTGCCTGGAGTTTGCAGGTGCTCCTCTCTGGGGCCAACGTCCTGACTTTC.